These 10 T cell receptor beta chains share one sample of origin, sequenced in a study of T-cell reconstitution after alpha-beta-depleted transplantation in children. For TCRbeta, the library was prepared with unique molecular identifiers. Each CDR3 protein is one row after TCRdb ran MiXCR on the PCR reads. The repertoire includes approximately 520,000 distinct CDR3 sequences, over 25% of them detected once, and around 2.5% sits in the top ten. The source was PBMCs from the stem cell graft donor, collected from the stem cell graft. Receptors were obtained from a human donor who donated a stem cell graft to a child with aplastic anemia.

This sequence joins TRBV28 and TRBJ2-1; 7 nucleotides line up with TRBD1. The CDR3 runs to 16 residues. The junction had 8 bases not matched to a gene; V was cut back by 6 bases and J by 0 bases. CDR1 is MDHEN and CDR2 is SYDVKM in the germline V gene. CDR3 nucleotides: TGTGCCAGCAGACAAGGACGGGACAGCTCCTACAATGAGCAGTTCTTC. Its translation: CASRQGRDSSYNEQFF. Looking up the rest from reference TRBV28 and TRBJ2-1 gives the full variable domain: DVKVTQSSRYLVKRTGEKVFLECVQDMDHENMFWYRQDPGLGLRLIYFSYDVKMKEKGDIPEGYSVSREKKERFSLILESASTNQTSMYLCASRQGRDSSYNEQFFGPGTRLTVL.

This clonotype was counted a few times. The gene calls are TRBV20-1 and TRBJ2-3; D assignment may be TRBD1 or TRBD2 (5 bases each). The germline V and J ends were trimmed by 1 base and 6 bases, with 17 bases remaining between them. Germline V gene lookup returns CDR1 DFQATT and CDR2 SNEGSKA (reference sequence). This CDR3 is built from 15 residues. The CDR3 reads CSARGGRKPKDTQYF. The CDR3, as DNA: TGCAGTGCTAGAGGGGGACGGAAGCCTAAGGATACGCAGTATTTT.

This clonotype was found a few times. The DNA of the CDR3 is TGTGCCAGCAGCTTAGATGGGGTAAACAGAAACATTCAGTACTTC. This gives the protein CASSLDGVNRNIQYF. The genes are TRBV7-2 and TRBJ2-4; D not resolved. The CDR3 is 15 amino acids. Deletions cut 1 base from V and 6 bases from J, with 13 bases between. From germline, CDR1 is SGHTA and CDR2 FQGNSA.

The chain uses TRBV5-6 and TRBJ2-7, with 15 bases identical to TRBD2. The CDR3 covers 18 residues. The V gene end was trimmed by 4 bases and the J gene end by 3 bases; junction bases not matched to a gene: 11. From germline, CDR1 is SGHDT and CDR2 YYEEEE. DNA for the CDR3: TGTGCCAGCAGCGCAAGGACTAGCGGGGGGGGAACGAACTACGAGCAGTACTTC. Translating it yields CASSARTSGGGTNYEQYF.

This clonotype showed up just a few times. This chain connects TRBV20-1 to TRBJ2-1; no clear D gene. The V end was cut by 0 bases, the J end by 4 bases, with 10 bases between. This CDR3 has 14 amino acids. The V gene's germline CDR1 is DFQATT and CDR2 SNEGSKA (reference sequence). Here the CDR3 DNA reads TGCAGTGCTAGAGATATCGACAAATACAATGAGCAGTTCTTC. Its translation: CSARDIDKYNEQFF.

The rearrangement uses TRBV19 and TRBJ1-5; 8 bases agree with TRBD1. V gave up 7 bases and J gave up 6 bases; unmatched junction bases: 2. This CDR3 spans 12 amino acids. The germline V gene encodes CDR1 LNHDA and CDR2 SQIVND (reference sequence). CDR3 nucleotides: TGTGCCAGTAATACAGGGGGTCAGCCCCAGCATTTT. This translates into CASNTGGQPQHF. The full variable domain, with the rest looked up from reference TRBV19 and TRBJ1-5, is DGGITQSPKYLFRKEGQNVTLSCEQNLNHDAMYWYRQDPGQGLRLIYYSQIVNDFQKGDIAEGYSVSREKKESFPLTVTSAQKNPTAFYLCASNTGGQPQHFGDGTRLSIL.

The chain recombines TRBV7-9 with TRBJ1-1; D is possibly TRBD1 (5 bases). Trimming removed 5 bases from V and 0 bases from J, with 19 bases in between. Germline CDR1 SEHNR, CDR2 FQNEAQ (reference sequence). The CDR3 consists of 17 residues. The CDR3 sequence: CASSLNTRGSMNTEAFF. The DNA for the CDR3 is TGTGCCAGCAGCCTAAACACCCGGGGCAGTATGAACACTGAAGCTTTCTTT.

This sequence joins TRBV7-2 and TRBJ1-1; D gene uncertain. Trimming pared 1 base from V and 1 base from J, leaving 10 bases between. From germline, CDR1 is SGHTA and CDR2 FQGNSA. CDR3 length: 15 amino acids. CDR3 nucleotides: TGTGCCAGCAGCTTAGGGGCCAGAGCGAACACTGAAGCTTTCTTT. Translated: CASSLGARANTEAFF.

There are a few counts of this clonotype. This chain joins TRBV29-1 and TRBJ2-5; perhaps D is TRBD1 or TRBD2 (5 bases each). Trimming took off 8 bases at V and 1 base at J, with 14 bases between the two ends. The CDR3 spans 13 residues. Germline CDR1 SQVTM, CDR2 ANQGSEA. The CDR3 loop is CSFHWGTQETQYF. For the CDR3, the DNA is TGCAGCTTCCATTGGGGGACCCAAGAGACCCAGTACTTC.

This clonotype was counted only a few times. The J gene is TRBJ2-3, the V gene TRBV20-1, with 8 positions matching TRBD2. The CDR3 sequence is 14 residues long. CDR1 is DFQATT, CDR2 SNEGSKA, per germline (reference sequence). Trimming took 6 bases from V and 1 from J; bases not matched to a gene: 6. The CDR3 DNA follows: TGCAGTGCCTCGCCTAGCGGGCGCACAGATACGCAGTATTTT. This gives the protein CSASPSGRTDTQYF.